This entry is about one T cell receptor (beta chain). Its antigen target is currently unknown. No per-base quality is available; no much larger clone lies one base away. What the time point label conveys for this sample: baseline, week 1 (first vaccination visit). Taken with the paper, the label for treatment or condition translates to: pre-vaccination baseline after standard-of-care therapy. Donors had newly diagnosed WHO grade 3 or 4 IDH1-mutant astrocytomas with loss of nuclear ATRX. The samples were drawn from NOA16, a multicentre, single-arm, open-label phase I trial in Germany that tested a mutant IDH1 peptide vaccine in humans for the first time. Visit V03 blood draws served as the baseline sample for immunogenicity testing. Genomic DNA for TCRB sequencing was extracted from EDTA blood using the DNeasy Blood and Tissue Kit. The germline V gene encodes CDR1 SGHNT and CDR2 YYREEE (reference sequence). The V end loses 0 bases and the J end loses 0 bases, and a stretch of 6 bases separates them. The CDR3 covers 14 residues, taking in both the cysteine and the phenylalanine. CDR3 DNA only is kept here, 42 bases in frame from base 1.

The data were obtained in a study of a mutant IDH1 vaccine in newly diagnosed glioma listed by TCRdb under 2021. For context, the study as a whole: Of the approximately 34 patients who were treated, about 62% were male and roughly 38% were female, and the mean age was approximately 40 years. Before enrollment, patients had received standard therapy of radiotherapy alone, temozolomide alone, or radiochemotherapy with temozolomide; most received the combination. Longitudinal TCRB deep sequencing was performed for about two dozen treated patients wherever samples were available for exploratory analyses. Peripheral blood was collected at six visits: V03 (baseline), V05, V07, V10, V12 and V13. Overall study outcomes, separate from this receptor: Availability determined which PBMC samples were chosen for TCRB deep sequencing. No apparent relationship was observed between pseudoprogression and alterations in the top peripheral T cell clonotypes detected by TCRB sequencing. It was noted by the authors that analyses of patient blood samples could not be reproduced owing to sample limitations. Immune responses induced by the vaccine were seen in around 94% of patients across multiple MHC alleles.

The library was built by means of the immunoSEQ multiplex PCR assay. Following the manufacturer's protocol, the hsTCRB Kit was used to amplify rearranged TCR beta chain sequences. TCRB libraries were sequenced on an Illumina MiSeq. Processing in the source paper ran as follows. The proprietary platform of the kit vendor was used for demultiplexing, trimming and gene mapping. Drawn from immuneACCESS, this table holds only the in-frame rearrangements with V and J called that TCRdb kept. Clones are partly lost; checked studies trace under half to an unresolved V gene and leave the rest unexplained. V, J and clone size are those of that table, while D and trimming were read from the DNA. The sample table holds around 24,000 clones, of which approximately 90% were seen once. The ten largest clones represent 7% to 10% of the sample.

This specimen consisted of PBMCs, obtained from a glioma patient treated with radiotherapy, temozolomide or both. The origin of this receptor is a man aged 25-45 years with glioma. This chain is built from TRBV5-4 and TRBJ1-1, with the D gene call left open. The nucleotides read TGTGCCAGCAGCTTGGTCCCCATGAACACTGAAGCTTTCTTT. This codes for CASSLVPMNTEAFF.